The rows below give T cell receptor beta chains drawn from one sample of a study of PD-1 blockade in classical Hodgkin lymphoma. Data came from immunoSEQ multiplex PCR; TCRdb stores just in-frame clones and leaves some out. Of 80,000 to 100,000 clones listed, approximately 92% are singletons. Source: peripheral blood mononuclear cells (PBMCs), taken at baseline. These receptors were obtained from a human donor with classical Hodgkin lymphoma. Each CDR3 is given with its conserved first and last residue. Fields, in order: D gene, V gene, J gene, clone size, CDR3 protein, CDR3 DNA. D genes are given only for firm matches. Expanded clones are given a class, and other clones once, few, many or no size at all.

D gene: TRBD2; V gene: TRBV7-3; J gene: TRBJ2-2; clone size: .; CDR3 protein: CASSKTSANTGELFF; CDR3 DNA: TGTGCCAGCAGCAAGACTAGCGCTAACACCGGGGAGCTGTTTTTT
D gene: .; V gene: TRBV14; J gene: TRBJ2-7; clone size: .; CDR3 protein: CASSLLQGKLVFEQYF; CDR3 DNA: TGTGCCAGCAGCCTACTACAGGGAAAGCTTGTCTTTGAGCAGTACTTC
D gene: TRBD1; V gene: TRBV5-6; J gene: TRBJ2-2; clone size: .; CDR3 protein: CASSFDRGNTGELFF; CDR3 DNA: TGTGCCAGCAGCTTCGACAGGGGAAACACCGGGGAGCTGTTTTTT
D gene: TRBD1; V gene: TRBV18; J gene: TRBJ2-7; clone size: once; CDR3 protein: CASSTGSVPYEQYF; CDR3 DNA: TGTGCCAGCTCGACAGGGAGTGTACCCTACGAGCAGTACTTC
D gene: TRBD2; V gene: TRBV7-7; J gene: TRBJ2-5; clone size: .; CDR3 protein: CASSRTSGRAETQYF; CDR3 DNA: TGTGCTAGCAGCCGGACTAGCGGGAGGGCAGAGACCCAGTACTTC
D gene: .; V gene: TRBV29-1; J gene: TRBJ2-3; clone size: .; CDR3 protein: CSVEGSVLGPDTQYF; CDR3 DNA: TGCAGCGTTGAGGGTAGTGTATTGGGCCCAGATACGCAGTATTTT
D gene: .; V gene: TRBV27; J gene: TRBJ2-5; clone size: once; CDR3 protein: CASGDFPETQYF; CDR3 DNA: TGTGCCAGCGGGGATTTTCCGGAGACCCAGTACTTC
D gene: .; V gene: TRBV27; J gene: TRBJ1-1; clone size: .; CDR3 protein: CASSLARLNTEAFF; CDR3 DNA: TGTGCCAGCAGTTTAGCCAGACTGAACACTGAAGCTTTCTTT
D gene: .; V gene: TRBV19; J gene: TRBJ1-2; clone size: .; CDR3 protein: CASSASGTSVYTF; CDR3 DNA: TGTGCCAGTAGTGCATCCGGGACATCTGTCTACACCTTC
D gene: .; V gene: TRBV27; J gene: TRBJ2-2; clone size: .; CDR3 protein: CASTAEWGTGELFF; CDR3 DNA: TGTGCCAGCACAGCGGAGTGGGGGACCGGGGAGCTGTTTTTT
D gene: .; V gene: TRBV6-5; J gene: TRBJ2-5; clone size: .; CDR3 protein: CASILGDQETQYF; CDR3 DNA: TGTGCCAGCATACTCGGGGACCAAGAGACCCAGTACTTC
D gene: .; V gene: TRBV6-6; J gene: TRBJ1-5; clone size: few; CDR3 protein: CASSSRGQPQHF; CDR3 DNA: TGTGCCAGCAGTTCCAGGGGACAGCCCCAGCATTTT
D gene: TRBD2; V gene: TRBV13; J gene: TRBJ2-1; clone size: .; CDR3 protein: CASSVGGGRLYNEQFF; CDR3 DNA: TGTGCCAGCAGCGTGGGTGGCGGGAGGTTGTACAATGAGCAGTTCTTC
D gene: .; V gene: TRBV7-9; J gene: TRBJ2-3; clone size: .; CDR3 protein: CASSRDYRGDTDTQYF; CDR3 DNA: TGTGCCAGCAGTCGAGACTATCGAGGGGACACAGATACGCAGTATTTT
D gene: .; V gene: TRBV2; J gene: TRBJ2-5; clone size: .; CDR3 protein: CASIVVQGQNQETQYF; CDR3 DNA: TGTGCCAGCATCGTTGTACAGGGACAAAACCAAGAGACCCAGTACTTC
D gene: TRBD1; V gene: TRBV27; J gene: TRBJ1-4; clone size: .; CDR3 protein: CASSLLGQGTEKLFF; CDR3 DNA: TGTGCCAGCAGCCTCTTGGGACAGGGGACAGAAAAACTGTTTTTT
D gene: .; V gene: TRBV2; J gene: TRBJ1-4; clone size: few; CDR3 protein: CASSSLATNEKLFF; CDR3 DNA: TGTGCCAGCAGCTCCCTTGCAACTAATGAAAAACTGTTTTTT
D gene: .; V gene: TRBV6-1; J gene: TRBJ2-7; clone size: .; CDR3 protein: CASERDSSYEQYF; CDR3 DNA: TGTGCCAGCGAGAGGGATAGCTCCTACGAGCAGTACTTC
D gene: .; V gene: TRBV6-1; J gene: TRBJ1-5; clone size: once; CDR3 protein: CASSEREGRAQHF; CDR3 DNA: TGTGCCAGCAGTGAAAGAGAAGGCAGGGCCCAGCATTTT
D gene: .; V gene: TRBV19; J gene: TRBJ2-5; clone size: .; CDR3 protein: CASSNQGRETQYF; CDR3 DNA: TGTGCCAGTAGTAACCAGGGGAGGGAGACCCAGTACTTC
D gene: .; V gene: TRBV7-6; J gene: TRBJ2-2; clone size: .; CDR3 protein: CASSFLAGLSLATGELFF; CDR3 DNA: TGTGCCAGCAGCTTTTTGGCGGGTCTCTCGCTGGCCACCGGGGAGCTGTTTTTT
D gene: .; V gene: TRBV5-1; J gene: TRBJ1-1; clone size: .; CDR3 protein: CASSLRRVTELTNTEAFF; CDR3 DNA: TGCGCCAGCAGCTTGCGCAGGGTGACGGAATTGACGAACACTGAAGCTTTCTTT
D gene: TRBD2; V gene: TRBV11-2; J gene: TRBJ2-7; clone size: .; CDR3 protein: CASSLNRGWTSGSIYEQYF; CDR3 DNA: TGTGCCAGCAGCCTCAACAGGGGATGGACTAGCGGGAGTATCTACGAGCAGTACTTC
D gene: .; V gene: TRBV7-9; J gene: TRBJ2-3; clone size: .; CDR3 protein: CASSLGQGGTDTQYF; CDR3 DNA: TGTGCCAGCAGCTTAGGACAGGGAGGTACAGATACGCAGTATTTT
D gene: TRBD1; V gene: TRBV5-1; J gene: TRBJ1-5; clone size: .; CDR3 protein: CASSDGTGPRQPQHF; CDR3 DNA: TGCGCCAGCAGCGACGGGACAGGGCCTAGGCAGCCCCAGCATTTT
D gene: .; V gene: TRBV19; J gene: TRBJ1-1; clone size: .; CDR3 protein: CASSIGSAAGKTEAFF; CDR3 DNA: TGTGCCAGTAGTATTGGGAGCGCGGCGGGCAAGACTGAAGCTTTCTTT
D gene: .; V gene: TRBV2; J gene: TRBJ2-5; clone size: .; CDR3 protein: CASTKAGEETQYF; CDR3 DNA: TGTGCCAGCACCAAGGCCGGGGAAGAGACCCAGTACTTC
D gene: .; V gene: TRBV30; J gene: TRBJ1-4; clone size: .; CDR3 protein: CAWSVSRGKLFF; CDR3 DNA: TGTGCCTGGAGCGTGTCCAGGGGAAAACTGTTTTTT